This T cell receptor beta chain comes out of a study of blood T cell repertoires in COVID-19. Between the trimmed V and J ends, which lost 3 bases and 8 bases, there was a span of 20 bases. The CDR3 is 17 amino acids. Germline V lookup: CDR1 SGHTA, CDR2 FQGNSA. Clones were read by immunoSEQ multiplex PCR, and TCRdb kept only the in-frame ones, dropping some. The sample records approximately 400,000 clones, around nine tenths being singletons. The receptor's source is a woman in her late teens or twenties who had recovered from COVID-19. Input material: PBMCs or T cells enriched from blood (not recorded which). The chain couples TRBV7-2 to TRBJ1-6, with D perhaps matching TRBD1 (6 bases). The CDR3 here is CASSFLWTAHVYSPLHF. The CDR3 region has the DNA TGTGCCAGCAGCTTTTTATGGACAGCCCATGTATATTCACCCCTCCACTTT.